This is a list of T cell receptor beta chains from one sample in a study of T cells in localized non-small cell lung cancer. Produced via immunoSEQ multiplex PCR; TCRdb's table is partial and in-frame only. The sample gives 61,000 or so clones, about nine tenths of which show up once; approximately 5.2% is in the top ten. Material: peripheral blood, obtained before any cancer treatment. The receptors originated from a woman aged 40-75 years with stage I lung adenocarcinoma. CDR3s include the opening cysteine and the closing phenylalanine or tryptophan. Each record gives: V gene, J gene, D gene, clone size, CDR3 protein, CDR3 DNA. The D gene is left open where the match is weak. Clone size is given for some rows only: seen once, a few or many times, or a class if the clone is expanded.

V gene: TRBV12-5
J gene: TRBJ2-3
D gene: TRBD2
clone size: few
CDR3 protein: CASGLPLGGTTDTQYF
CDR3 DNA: TGTGCTAGTGGTTTGCCCCTGGGGGGGACCACAGATACGCAGTATTTT

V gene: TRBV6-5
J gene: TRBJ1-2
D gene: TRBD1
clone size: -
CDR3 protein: CASSWRGQGTAGYTF
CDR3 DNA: TGTGCCAGCAGTTGGAGAGGACAGGGGACGGCTGGCTACACCTTC

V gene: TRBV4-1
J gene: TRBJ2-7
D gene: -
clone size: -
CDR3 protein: CASSQPLQGGNEQYF
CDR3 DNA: TGCGCCAGCAGCCAACCCCTCCAGGGGGGGAACGAGCAGTACTTC

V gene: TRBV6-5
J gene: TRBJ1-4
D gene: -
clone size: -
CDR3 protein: CASSLPGKKLFF
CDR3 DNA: TGTGCCAGCAGCCTCCCTGGCAAAAAACTGTTTTTT

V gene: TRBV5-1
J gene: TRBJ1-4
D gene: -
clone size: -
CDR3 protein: CASSLVVNGPNEKLFF
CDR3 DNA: TGCGCCAGCAGCTTGGTGGTCAACGGCCCTAATGAAAAACTGTTTTTT

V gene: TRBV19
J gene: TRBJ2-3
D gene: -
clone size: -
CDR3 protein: CASSTGAVTDTQYF
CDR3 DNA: TGTGCCAGTAGTACGGGGGCGGTCACAGATACGCAGTATTTT

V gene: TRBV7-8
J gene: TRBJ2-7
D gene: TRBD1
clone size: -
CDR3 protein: CASSPRGTVSSYEQYF
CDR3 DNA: TGTGCCAGCAGCCCCAGGGGGACGGTAAGCTCCTACGAGCAGTACTTC

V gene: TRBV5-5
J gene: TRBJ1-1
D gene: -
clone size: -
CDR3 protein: CASSFWTVDTEAFF
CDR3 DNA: TGTGCCAGCAGCTTTTGGACAGTGGACACTGAAGCTTTCTTT

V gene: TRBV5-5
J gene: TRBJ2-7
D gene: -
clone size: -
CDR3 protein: CASSLDYEQYF
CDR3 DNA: TGTGCCAGCAGCTTGGATTACGAGCAGTACTTC

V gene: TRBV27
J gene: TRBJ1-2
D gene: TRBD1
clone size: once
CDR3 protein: CASSPQRDSNYGYTF
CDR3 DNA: TGTGCCAGCAGTCCACAACGGGACAGCAACTATGGCTACACCTTC

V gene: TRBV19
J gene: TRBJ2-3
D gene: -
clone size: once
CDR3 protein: CASSIADTQYF
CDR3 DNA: TGTGCCAGTAGTATTGCAGATACGCAGTATTTT

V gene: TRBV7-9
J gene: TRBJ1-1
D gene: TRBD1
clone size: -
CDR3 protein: CASSSPQGAIPEAFF
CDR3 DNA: TGTGCCAGCAGCTCACCACAGGGGGCTATCCCTGAAGCTTTCTTT

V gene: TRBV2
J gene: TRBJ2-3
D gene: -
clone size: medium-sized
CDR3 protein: CALQGVHTQYF
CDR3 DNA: TGTGCCCTCCAGGGCGTCCATACGCAGTATTTT

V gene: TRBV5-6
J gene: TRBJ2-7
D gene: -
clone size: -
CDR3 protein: CASSLAPYEQYF
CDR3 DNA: TGTGCCAGCAGCTTGGCCCCCTACGAGCAGTACTTC

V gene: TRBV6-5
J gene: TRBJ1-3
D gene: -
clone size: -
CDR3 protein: CASTRSGPGNTIYF
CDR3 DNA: TGTGCCAGCACTAGATCCGGGCCTGGAAACACCATATATTTT

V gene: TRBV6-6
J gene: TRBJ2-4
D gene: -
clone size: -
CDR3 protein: CASSPAKNIQYF
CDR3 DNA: TGTGCCAGCAGTCCAGCCAAAAACATTCAGTACTTC

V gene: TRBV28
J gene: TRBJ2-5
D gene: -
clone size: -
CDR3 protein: CASSEPREGAGETQYF
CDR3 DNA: TGTGCCAGCAGTGAGCCGAGGGAGGGGGCCGGGGAGACCCAGTACTTC

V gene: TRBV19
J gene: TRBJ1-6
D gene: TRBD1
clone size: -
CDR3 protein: CASRTGVFDNSPLHF
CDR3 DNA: TGTGCCAGTAGAACAGGGGTTTTCGATAATTCACCCCTCCACTTT

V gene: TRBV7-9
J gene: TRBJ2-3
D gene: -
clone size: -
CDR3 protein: CASRKDTDTQYF
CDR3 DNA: TGTGCCAGCAGGAAGGACACAGATACGCAGTATTTT

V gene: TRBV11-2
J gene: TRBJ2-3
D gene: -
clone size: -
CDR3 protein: CASSSSTDTQYF
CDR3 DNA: TGTGCCAGCAGCTCCAGCACAGATACGCAGTATTTT

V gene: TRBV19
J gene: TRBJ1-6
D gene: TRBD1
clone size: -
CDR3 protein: CASSTGTGVSPLHF
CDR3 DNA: TGTGCCAGTAGTACAGGGACAGGGGTATCACCCCTCCACTTT

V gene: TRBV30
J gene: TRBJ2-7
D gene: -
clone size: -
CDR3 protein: CARKGSYEQYF
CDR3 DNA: TGTGCTCGAAAGGGGAGCTACGAGCAGTACTTC